The T cell receptor beta chain described here comes from a study of cytomegalovirus exposure and HLA in healthy donors. Study-level findings and limits: Indistinguishable V segments, including TRBV6-2 and TRBV6-3, were excluded.

The CDR3 loop spans 13 amino acids. V lost 5 bases and J lost 3, with 9 bases in between. From germline, CDR1 is SGHTS and CDR2 YDEGEE. PCR was performed using 60 Vbeta and 13 Jbeta primers. TCRdb's copy holds only in-frame clones and misses some; the assay was immunoSEQ multiplex PCR. The sample has tens of thousands of clones, roughly 86% seen once. On this clone: Antigen specificity is unknown.

The TCR originated in a man under 40 in good health and CMV-seropositive. The specimen sequenced was PBMCs. The chain uses TRBV5-8 and TRBJ1-5; the D is unclear. CDR3: CASRLAFNQPQHF. In nucleotides, the CDR3 is TGTGCCAGCAGACTAGCTTTCAATCAGCCCCAGCATTTT.